This passage covers 6 T cell receptor beta chains from one sample sequenced in a study of T-cell memory formation after mild COVID-19. TCRdb re-called the 5' RACE reads with MiXCR, one entry per CDR3 protein. The sample has 350,000 to 550,000 distinct CDR3 sequences, about a sixth seen once. Material for sequencing was PBMCs or a T cell subset sorted from them (not recorded which). These TCRs come from a man aged 18 to 30 who had mild COVID-19 (a few samples of this study predate the infection). Cell type and time point are not known.

This chain connects TRBV7-2 to TRBJ1-1, with TRBD1 matching over 9 bases. The CDR3 covers 15 residues. Germline CDR1 and CDR2: SGHTA and FQGNSA. J was trimmed by 1 base and V by 5 bases; bases with no gene match: 5. The CDR3 protein is CASSRDRVGNTEAFF. The DNA of the CDR3 is TGTGCCAGCAGCCGGGACAGGGTAGGGAACACTGAAGCTTTCTTT. Drawing the rest from reference TRBV7-2 and TRBJ1-1, the complete variable domain is GAGVSQSPSNKVTEKGKDVELRCDPISGHTALYWYRQSLGQGLEFLIYFQGNSAPDKSGLPSDRFSAERTGGSVSTLTIQRTQQEDSAVYLCASSRDRVGNTEAFFGQGTRLTVV.

The gene calls are TRBV12-3 or TRBV12-4 and TRBJ2-1, with D maybe TRBD1 (5 bases). Trimming took off 0 bases at V and 8 bases at J, with 11 bases between the two ends. The length of the CDR3 is 14 residues. The CDR3 reads CASSLAQAQHEQFF. The CDR3 nucleotides read TGTGCCAGCAGTTTAGCACAGGCCCAGCATGAGCAGTTCTTC.

The chain uses TRBV12-3 or TRBV12-4 and TRBJ1-3; unclear D gene. The CDR3 spans 15 residues. V was pared by 6 bases and J by 4 bases, with 16 bases between. The CDR3 region is CASRFGYSAGNTIYF. The CDR3 DNA sequence: TGTGCCAGCAGGTTCGGGTATTCGGCCGGAAACACCATATATTTT.

The sample holds many counts of this clonotype. The V gene is TRBV5-1, the J gene TRBJ2-2; D gene uncertain. Germline V gene sequence: CDR1 SGHRS, CDR2 YFSETQ. The CDR3 has 20 residues. V dropped 0 bases and J dropped 0 bases, with 21 bases sitting between them. CDR3 sequence (DNA): TGCGCCAGCAGCTTGGCACCTCTCACCGTTCCCTTCGCGAACACCGGGGAGCTGTTTTTT. Translating gives CASSLAPLTVPFANTGELFF. Full variable domain (missing parts from reference TRBV5-1 and TRBJ2-2): KAGVTQTPRYLIKTRGQQVTLSCSPISGHRSVSWYQQTPGQGLQFLFEYFSETQRNKGNFPGRFSGRQFSNSRSEMNVSTLELGDSALYLCASSLAPLTVPFANTGELFFGEGSRLTVL.

This clonotype was counted at least ten times. Its ends do not fully match the called genes, so a read error is possible. This chain joins TRBV4-1 and TRBJ1-2; D is uncertain. This CDR3 is 12 amino acids long. Germline assignment: CDR1 MGHRA and CDR2 YSYEKL. The CDR3 nucleotides are TGTGCCAGCAGCCAAGCTAACTATGGCTACACCTTC. Its protein is CASSQANYGYTF.

This clonotype was counted between two and nine times. This chain joins TRBV20-1 and TRBJ1-2; D remains ambiguous. The ends were cut back, 6 bases at V and 4 bases at J, with 15 bases in the middle. Germline assignment: CDR1 DFQATT and CDR2 SNEGSKA (reference sequence). The CDR3 is 13 residues long. In DNA form, the CDR3 reads TGCAGTGCCACGCGTGGGTTGCGCTATGGCTACACCTTC. This codes for CSATRGLRYGYTF.